The 26 T cell receptor beta chains below all came from one sample that was sequenced in a study of liver allograft versus peripheral blood T cells (dated by TCRdb to between 2020 and 2021). For the wider study: The study compared the T cell receptor repertoires present in transplanted livers with the repertoires present in the peripheral blood of liver transplant recipients.

Reads for this sample came from an Illumina MiSeq. TCRdb ran its own pipeline on the public reads, namely fastp trimming at Q25 and MiXCR clone calling, and kept in-frame beta chains. Duplicate CDR3 protein sequences are folded into a single record with the most common DNA and genes. The sample table holds thousands of distinct CDR3 sequences, of which around 15% were seen once. In total, the top ten clones hold around 1.9% of the sample. The source of these receptors is a human patient who had a liver transplant. Following transplantation, part of the T cell population may be supplied by the graft donor rather than the patient.

This clonotype counts as medium-sized. The genes are TRBV18 and TRBJ1-5; D not resolved. V dropped 3 bases and J dropped 7 bases, with 25 bases sitting between them. Germline CDR1 KGHSH, CDR2 LQKENI. CDR3 length: 18 amino acids. CDR3 in DNA: TGTGCCAGCTCACCCCTAGGACGTCTCGGAGAGGGCGACCAGCCCCAGCATTTT. Translation gives CASSPLGRLGEGDQPQHF.

This clonotype is classed as medium-sized. The CDR3 region has the DNA TGTGCCAGCAACAAAACTGAAGCTTTCTTT. It specifies CASNKTEAFF. The chain employs TRBV27 and TRBJ1-1; D unresolved. The germline CDR1 and CDR2 sequences are MNHEY and SMNVEV (reference sequence). The CDR3 length is 10 residues. Trimming removed 7 bases at V and 5 bases at J, with 5 bases between.

The chain links TRBV7-3 to TRBJ2-1, with D tentatively TRBD1 or TRBD2 (6 bases each). Germline V lookup: CDR1 SGHTA, CDR2 FQGTGA. Trimming took off 0 bases at V and 5 bases at J, with 8 bases between the two ends. The CDR3 extends over 14 amino acids. CDR3: CASSLTGGNNEQFF. As DNA, the CDR3 is TGTGCCAGCAGCTTAACCGGGGGCAACAATGAGCAGTTCTTC.

This clonotype was seen only a few times. The chain has TRBV20-1 and TRBJ1-2; D not certain. Trimming removed 3 bases at V and 8 bases at J, with 10 bases between. The germline V gene has CDR1 DFQATT and CDR2 SNEGSKA (reference sequence). The CDR3 length is 11 residues. The chain's CDR3 is CSARGRYGYTF. CDR3 DNA: TGCAGTGCTAGGGGGAGGTACGGCTACACCTTC.

V usage is TRBV20-1 and J usage is TRBJ1-6, with D perhaps TRBD1 (6 bases). From germline, CDR1 is DFQATT and CDR2 SNEGSKA (reference sequence). With 2 bases removed from V and 4 bases from J, the gap between germline ends came to 15 bases. The CDR3 spans 16 residues. The CDR3 DNA is TGCAGTGCTAGAAGGACAGCTGTCATGTATAATTCACCCCTCCACTTT. It specifies CSARRTAVMYNSPLHF.

The chain uses TRBV6-6 and TRBJ2-3, with 11 bases identical to TRBD2. CDR1 and CDR2 (germline): MNHNY, SVGAGI (reference sequence). The CDR3 contains 16 residues. Trimming took 6 bases from V and 2 from J; bases not matched to a gene: 7. For the CDR3, the DNA is TGTGCCAGCAGCCCTACTAGCGGGGGAGTCACAGATACGCAGTATTTT. Translation: CASSPTSGGVTDTQYF.

In its sample, this clonotype is medium-sized. The chain carries TRBV19 and TRBJ1-5, with 9 bases fitting TRBD1. In germline, CDR1 is LNHDA, CDR2 SQIVND (reference sequence). This CDR3 is built from 15 residues. Unmatched junction bases numbered 9, after V lost 6 bases and J lost 6 bases. The CDR3 nucleotides are TGTGCCAGTAGGCCAACAGGGGGCCCCAGTCAGCCCCAGCATTTT. It yields the protein CASRPTGGPSQPQHF.

In this sample, this clonotype is medium-sized. The chain recombines TRBV7-2 with TRBJ1-1; no definite D call. The ends were cut back, 2 bases at V and 5 bases at J, with 12 bases in the middle. The CDR3 has 14 residues. Germline V gene lookup returns CDR1 SGHTA and CDR2 FQGNSA. The CDR3 region is CASSLTFRETEAFF. The CDR3 DNA sequence: TGTGCCAGCAGCTTAACTTTTAGGGAAACTGAAGCTTTCTTT.

This clonotype was seen a few times. This rearrangement joins TRBV5-5 to TRBJ2-5; TRBD2 is a possible D gene (5 bases). CDR3 length: 15 amino acids. CDR1 is SGHKS and CDR2 is YYEKEE in the germline V gene (reference sequence). The V gene lost 3 bases and the J gene lost 4 bases, with 16 bases spanning the gap. CDR3 loop: CASSSSPQEGETQYF. The CDR3 nucleotides read TGTGCCAGCAGCTCGTCCCCTCAAGAGGGAGAGACCCAGTACTTC.

The chain links TRBV12-3 or TRBV12-4 to TRBJ1-6; no clear D gene. The CDR3 covers 13 residues. Trimming left V 5 bases short and J 7 bases short, with 9 bases between. In nucleotides, the CDR3 is TGTGCCAGCAGTGGTCTGCACAATTCACCCCTCCACTTT. It encodes CASSGLHNSPLHF.

For this clonotype: A much larger clone is a single base away; this may be a read error. The CDR3 here is CASSSLWGSYGYTF. The CDR3 region has the DNA TGTGCCAGCAGTTCCCTATGGGGAAGCTATGGCTACACCTTC. The chain is built from TRBV6-6 and TRBJ1-2; D gene uncertain. CDR1 is MNHNY, CDR2 SVGAGI, per germline (reference sequence). V dropped 4 bases and J dropped 4 bases, with 13 bases sitting between them. CDR3 length: 14 residues.

This clonotype was detected only a few times. The chain recombines TRBV5-6 with TRBJ1-1, with 8 bases matching TRBD1. Trimming at V came to 5 bases and at J to 5 bases, leaving 11 bases not matched to a gene. This CDR3 is 15 amino acids long. CDR1 and CDR2 from the germline V gene are SGHDT and YYEEEE. CDR3 in amino acids: CASSRIDRGRTEAFF. CDR3 coding DNA: TGTGCCAGCAGTCGTATCGACAGGGGAAGGACTGAAGCTTTCTTT.

This clonotype was seen a few times. The chain carries TRBV9 and TRBJ2-6; TRBD1 matches 7 bases. The ends lost 6 bases at V and 0 bases at J; junction bases unmatched: 9. This CDR3 has 17 amino acids. Germline loops: CDR1 SGDLS, CDR2 YYNGEE. CDR3 protein: CASTRGYGSSGANVLTF. Written as DNA, the CDR3 is TGTGCCAGCACCAGGGGGTACGGTAGCTCTGGGGCCAACGTCCTGACTTTC.

By sample fraction, this clonotype is medium-sized. This chain links TRBV19 with TRBJ1-5; no definite D call. Between the trimmed V and J ends, which lost 4 bases and 1 base, there was a span of 8 bases. CDR3 size: 14 residues. Germline CDR1 is LNHDA and CDR2 is SQIVND (reference sequence). CDR3 DNA: TGTGCCAGTAGTAGGAGGGAAAGCAATCAGCCCCAGCATTTT. The encoded protein is CASSRRESNQPQHF. The full variable domain, in which reference TRBV19 and TRBJ1-5 provide the parts outside the CDR3, is DGGITQSPKYLFRKEGQNVTLSCEQNLNHDAMYWYRQDPGQGLRLIYYSQIVNDFQKGDIAEGYSVSREKKESFPLTVTSAQKNPTAFYLCASSRRESNQPQHFGDGTRLSIL.

The chain couples TRBV30 to TRBJ1-5, with a tentative D call TRBD1 (6 bases). Trimming pared 2 bases from V and 3 bases from J, leaving 8 bases between. The CDR3 is 13 amino acids. CDR1 is GTSNPN and CDR2 is SVGIG in the germline V gene (reference sequence). This chain's CDR3 is CAWSNRDNQPQHF. In nucleotides, the CDR3 is TGTGCCTGGAGTAACAGGGACAATCAGCCCCAGCATTTT.

The V call is TRBV12-3 or TRBV12-4, the J call TRBJ1-5, with D maybe TRBD1 (5 bases). The CDR3 totals 13 residues. Trimming took 6 bases from V and 5 from J, leaving 11 bases between them. CDR3 loop: CASSGTEDQPQHF. DNA for the CDR3: TGTGCCAGCAGCGGGACGGAAGATCAGCCCCAGCATTTT.

In its sample, this clonotype was seen once. Possible read error: a much larger clone is one base away. V gene TRBV6-1 combines with J gene TRBJ1-2; 9 nucleotides align to TRBD1. CDR3 length: 16 residues. The V gene's germline CDR1 is MNHNS and CDR2 SASEGT. With 10 bases clipped from V and 7 bases from J, the junction kept 19 bases outside the gene matches. CDR3 DNA: TGTGCCAACAGCCCTCAGTCGGACAGGGGTGAAAGTGGCTACACCTTC. Encoded protein: CANSPQSDRGESGYTF.

The chain carries TRBV12-3 or TRBV12-4 and TRBJ1-2; D perhaps matches TRBD1 (6 bases). V was clipped by 3 bases and J by 7 bases, with 12 bases between them. The CDR3 contains 13 residues. The CDR3 region has the DNA TGTGCCAGCAGTTTTGGGGGGGCCGGTGGCTACACCTTC. Translating gives CASSFGGAGGYTF.

This clonotype turned up a few times. The V gene is TRBV12-3 or TRBV12-4, the J gene TRBJ1-1; D not resolved. Deletions cut 5 bases from V and 0 bases from J, with 10 bases between. This CDR3 has 14 residues. The CDR3 coding sequence is TGTGCCAGCAGTGGCCGGGCCCTGAACACTGAAGCTTTCTTT. Translated: CASSGRALNTEAFF.

Note on this clonotype: A read error likely explains this, since a far larger clone differs by one base. The rearrangement uses TRBV24-1 and TRBJ1-2; D is unresolved. This CDR3 is built from 13 residues. The germline V gene has CDR1 KGHDR and CDR2 SFDVKD. CDR3 bases: TGTGCCAGCAGTTCCACGGGAAACTATGGCTACACCTTC. This sequence encodes CASSSTGNYGYTF.

The chain couples TRBV20-1 to TRBJ1-1; D is possibly TRBD1 (5 bases). CDR1 DFQATT and CDR2 SNEGSKA come from the germline V gene (reference sequence). V was clipped by 3 bases and J by 6 bases, with 14 bases between them. The CDR3 spans 13 residues. The DNA for the CDR3 is TGCAGTGCTAGTTGGGGGGGAGAGGCTGAAGCTTTCTTT. Amino acid sequence: CSASWGGEAEAFF.

This clonotype came up many times. The V call is TRBV20-1, the J call TRBJ2-7; no firm D call. The CDR3 contains 12 residues. Germline lookup yields CDR1 DFQATT and CDR2 SNEGSKA (reference sequence). V was cut by 0 bases and J by 7 bases, with 10 bases left in between. CDR3 loop: CSARDSVAEQYF. In DNA form, the CDR3 reads TGCAGTGCTAGAGATTCGGTCGCGGAGCAGTACTTC.

In this sample, this clonotype is medium-sized. This chain uses TRBV9 with TRBJ1-2; no definite D call. The CDR3 extends over 16 amino acids. The germline CDR1 and CDR2 sequences are SGDLS and YYNGEE. Trimming took 4 bases from V and 4 from J, leaving 20 bases between them. Here the CDR3 reads CASSPIGRPLGYGYTF. DNA for the CDR3: TGTGCCAGCAGCCCAATAGGACGGCCTCTTGGCTATGGCTACACCTTC.

The chain links TRBV20-1 to TRBJ2-2; 10 bases align to TRBD2. The CDR3 totals 16 residues. Germline assignment: CDR1 DFQATT and CDR2 SNEGSKA (reference sequence). J gave up 4 bases and V 0 bases, and 5 bases lay outside the gene matches. The CDR3 here is CSARDSERGGTGELFF. The DNA of the CDR3 is TGCAGTGCTAGAGATTCGGAGCGGGGGGGCACCGGGGAGCTGTTTTTT.

This clonotype was detected only once. This CDR3 is CASSEYAGSSYNEQFF. The CDR3 DNA is TGTGCCAGCAGTGAATATGCAGGAAGCTCCTACAATGAGCAGTTCTTC. The chain employs TRBV27 and TRBJ2-1; D is unresolved. Germline CDR1 and CDR2: MNHEY and SMNVEV (reference sequence). V was pared by 5 bases and J by 0 bases, with 14 bases between. This CDR3 has 16 amino acids.

A note on this clonotype: A much larger clonotype is one base distant, so this may be a read error. The CDR3 DNA follows: TGTGCCACCAGTGGGGGGGGGAGAGCGGAGCTGTTTTTT. This encodes CATSGGGRAELFF. This chain joins TRBV24-1 and TRBJ2-2; TRBD2 aligns across 7 bases. This CDR3 contains 13 residues. CDR1 KGHDR and CDR2 SFDVKD come from the germline V gene. The junction had 6 bases not matched to a gene; V was cut back by 5 bases and J by 10 bases.